This T cell receptor (beta chain) was recorded in a study of tumor-infiltrating lymphocytes in primary liver carcinoma. Study background: Aged between 30 and 69 years, the patients were men and women.

The CDR3 is 16 residues long. Trimming took 2 bases from V and 17 from J; bases not matched to a gene: 17. Germline CDR1 SGHAT, CDR2 FQNNGV. Total RNA amounting to around 450 ng was the source from which TCR beta cDNA was made with a constant-region primer. Slightly modified ARM-PCR with three nested multiplex PCR rounds yielded TCR beta libraries. Use of TRBV1-TRBV30 forward primers with a C-beta reverse primer characterized the first two PCR rounds, which lasted nine to eleven cycles each. MiXCR, applied by TCRdb to the multiplex PCR reads, yields one record per CDR3 protein. The sample holds about 99,000 distinct CDR3 sequences, around two thirds seen once. This clonotype appeared a single time. Co-extraction of both nucleic acids (RNA and DNA) used roughly 19-33 mg of unsorted bulk tissue. Patients carried chronic HBV infection without prior treatment.

The sample taken for sequencing was liver tumor tissue from sampling region 5. The subset denotes: tumor region T5, tumor centre. The sequence was obtained from a woman aged 60-75 years with primary liver carcinoma and hepatitis B virus infection. The rearrangement joins TRBV11-2 to TRBJ2-2; 10 nucleotides line up with TRBD1. The CDR3 reads CASSLPGQGGTGEIFF. CDR3 DNA sequence: TGTGCCAGCAGCTTACCCGGACAGGGGGGTACCGGGGAGATATTTTTT.